These T cell receptor beta chains were read from a single sample in a study of early T cells in non-severe SARS-CoV-2 infection. TCRdb itself ran the 5' RACE reads through MiXCR, one entry per CDR3 protein. The repertoire holds about 80,000 distinct CDR3 sequences, with more than 4% as singletons. The source was whole blood, collected at baseline. Receptors originate from an adult who was a healthcare worker with PCR-confirmed SARS-CoV-2 infection or an uninfected control (not recorded which). Both conserved end residues are part of each CDR3. The D gene is left open where the match is weak. Clone sizes are given selectively: once, few, many, or a class where the clone is expanded.

TRBJ2-1 | . | TRBV11-3 | TRBD2 | CASSPGLAGYNERFF | TGTGCCAGCAGCCCGGGACTAGCGGGATACAATGAGCGGTTCTTC
TRBJ2-1 | many | TRBV5-1 | TRBD1 | CASKGLPGQANNEQFF | TGCGCCAGCAAAGGCCTTCCGGGACAGGCAAACAATGAGCAGTTCTTC
TRBJ2-7 | few | TRBV28 | . | CASSLCKWQSYEQYF | TGTGCCAGCAGTTTATGCAAATGGCAGTCCTACGAGCAGTACTTC
TRBJ2-1 | . | TRBV2 | . | CASSADNEQFF | TGTGCCAGCAGTGCAGATAATGAGCAGTTCTTC
TRBJ1-2 | many | TRBV12-3/TRBV12-4 | TRBD1 | CASSPRTGTGVNYGYTF | TGTGCCAGCAGTCCCCGGACAGGGACGGGTGTTAACTATGGCTACACCTTC
TRBJ2-3 | many | TRBV9 | . | CASSLAVTSTDTQYF | TGTGCCAGCAGCTTAGCGGTAACCAGCACAGATACGCAGTATTTT
TRBJ2-3 | few | TRBV28 | . | CASSSKGSGADTQYF | TGTGCCAGCAGCTCCAAAGGCTCGGGGGCAGATACGCAGTATTTT
TRBJ2-3 | many | TRBV7-8 | TRBD1 | CASSGQGRVYTDTQYF | TGTGCCAGCAGCGGACAGGGAAGGGTATACACAGATACGCAGTATTTT
TRBJ2-6 | . | TRBV9 | TRBD2 | CASSAGGTGANVLTF | TGTGCCAGCAGCGCGGGGGGAACTGGGGCCAACGTCCTGACTTTC
TRBJ2-7 | many | TRBV7-6 | . | CASSATVSYEQYF | TGTGCCAGCAGCGCGACAGTCTCCTACGAGCAGTACTTC
TRBJ2-7 | many | TRBV20-1 | . | CSARDRMAYEGYEQYF | TGCAGTGCTAGAGATCGAATGGCATACGAAGGGTACGAGCAGTACTTC
TRBJ2-1 | many | TRBV25-1 | TRBD2 | CASSDAGGPNYQFF | TGTGCCAGCAGTGACGCGGGAGGGCCGAATTACCAGTTCTTC
TRBJ2-7 | . | TRBV11-3 | . | CASSLESGPSYKQYF | TGTGCCAGCAGCTTAGAGAGTGGTCCCTCCTACAAGCAGTACTTC
TRBJ2-1 | many | TRBV7-9 | . | CASSLAHGARNEQFF | TGTGCCAGCAGCTTGGCCCATGGGGCGCGGAATGAGCAGTTCTTC
TRBJ1-1 | few | TRBV7-9 | TRBD1 | CASSPPGQGNTEAFF | TGTGCCAGCAGCCCCCCGGGACAGGGCAACACTGAAGCTTTCTTT
TRBJ2-7 | many | TRBV6-2/TRBV6-3 | . | CASSYSASDYEQYF | TGTGCCAGCAGTTACTCGGCTAGCGATTACGAGCAGTACTTC
TRBJ1-1 | many | TRBV3-1 | . | CASSPGRTATEAFF | TGTGCCAGCAGCCCTGGCCGGACCGCCACTGAAGCTTTCTTT
TRBJ2-1 | many | TRBV27 | . | CASSLEDSYNEQFF | TGTGCCAGCAGTTTAGAGGACTCCTACAATGAGCAGTTCTTC
TRBJ2-1 | few | TRBV7-8 | . | CASTGLNEQFF | TGTGCCAGCACCGGGTTAAATGAGCAGTTCTTC
TRBJ1-1 | few | TRBV5-1 | TRBD1 | CASSRTGGLQTTEAFF | TGCGCCAGCAGCCGGACAGGCGGGTTACAGACTACTGAAGCTTTCTTT
TRBJ1-2 | . | TRBV20-1 | . | CSASRTDNYGYTF | TGCAGTGCTAGTCGGACAGATAACTATGGCTACACCTTC
TRBJ1-2 | few | TRBV3-1 | . | CASSQAIPYGYTF | TGTGCCAGCAGCCAAGCCATTCCCTATGGCTACACCTTC
TRBJ2-1 | few | TRBV4-1 | . | CASSQDSGYNEQFF | TGCGCCAGCAGCCAAGATTCGGGCTACAATGAGCAGTTCTTC
TRBJ2-1 | . | TRBV4-1 | TRBD1 | CASSPPGTGINEQFF | TGCGCCAGCAGCCCTCCCGGGACAGGGATTAATGAGCAGTTCTTC
TRBJ1-2 | . | TRBV18 | . | CASSPEFTGGYTF | TGTGCCAGCTCACCGGAATTTACTGGTGGCTACACCTTC